This T cell receptor beta chain was retrieved from a study of memory CD4+ T cells and cytomegalovirus serostatus. Study-wide context: This sample comes from healthy Belgian adults, under 10 CMV seropositive, 24 seronegative. The study, taken as a whole, reports: CMV serostatus prediction reached median AUC approximately 0.95, or 0.91 with US-trained model.

Single viable CD3+CD4+CD8-CD45RO+ cells were sorted as the memory CD4+ T cells. CDR1 MNHNS and CDR2 SASEGT come from the germline V gene. The length of the CDR3 is 13 residues. V lost 3 bases and J lost 3, with 6 bases in between. Concerning this clone itself: Its antigen remains unknown.

Original processing notes: Out-of-frame sequences were removed, leaving roughly 2,200,000 distinct TCRbeta sequences. Profiling relied on immunoSEQ multiplex PCR, and the TCRdb table lists in-frame clones only, not all of them. The V and J calls and clone size come from that table; D and trimming were worked out from the DNA. Of 56,000 or so clones listed, roughly 87% were seen once; the top ten hold around 0.38%. The clonotype originates from an adult in good health and CMV-seronegative. Sequenced material: memory CD4+ T cells from blood. V usage is TRBV6-1 and J usage is TRBJ1-5; D gene ambiguous. The CDR3 nucleotides are TGTGCCAGCAGTGACCGTCCCAATCAGCCCCAGCATTTT. Translating it yields CASSDRPNQPQHF.